The entry below describes one T cell receptor (beta chain). Its antigen is as yet unknown. A single base separates this from a much larger clone, so it may be a read error. The second PCR ran roughly 7 to 12 cycles with a sample-barcoded 5' primer and J-beta primers. Carrying 12 random nucleotides, a template-switch adaptor labeled each individual cDNA molecule. TCRdb reprocessed the 5' RACE reads via MiXCR and lists one record per CDR3 protein. The sample includes about 800,000 distinct CDR3 sequences, 58% of them seen just once. The CDR3 runs 11 residues. The germline gives CDR1 SGHRS, CDR2 YFSETQ. This specimen comes from a study of blood T cells in healthy people across ages. Study-level points and caveats: More naive CD4+ cells and higher diversity marked long-lived donors relative to aged donors. Strongly correlated with naive T cell percentage was TCR beta diversity.

The specimen sequenced was blood. The TCR comes from a man aged 30 to 39 in good health. This chain joins TRBV5-1 and TRBJ2-1, with D unresolved. The J call may be faulty, since TRBJ2-7 better matches the DNA end. In DNA form, the CDR3 reads TGCGCCAGCAGGAATGAAGTCGAGCAGTACTTC. Translating gives CASRNEVEQYF.